The present T cell receptor (beta chain) was sequenced within a study of PD-1 blockade in mismatch repair-deficient tumors. Study observations and caveats: After pembrolizumab, tumor-resident clones rose rapidly, then generally contracted before radiologic responses.

Libraries were prepared by immunoSEQ multiplex PCR; TCRdb keeps only in-frame clonotypes and omits some of them. This table has approximately 50,000 clones, around four fifths appearing once. Germline CDR1 is SEHNR and CDR2 is FQNEAQ (reference sequence). CDR3 length equals 13 residues. The germline V and J ends were trimmed by 2 bases and 6 bases, with 8 bases remaining between them. Concerning this clone: No antigen is known for it.

Every patient had mismatch repair deficiency by PCR or immunohistochemistry. TCR sequencing covered a few patients who responded to pembrolizumab. The gene calls are TRBV7-9 and TRBJ2-1; D might be TRBD2 (5 bases). This clonotype was obtained from an adult with mismatch repair-deficient cancer. Sequencing used peripheral blood, obtained 4 weeks after starting pembrolizumab. In nucleotides, the CDR3 is TGTGCCAGCAGCTTATTCGAGGGCAATGAGCAGTTCTTC. Protein sequence: CASSLFEGNEQFF.